The source of this T cell receptor beta chain is a study of response to subunit inactivated influenza vaccine. This clonotype was found a few times. From the RT-PCR reads, TCRdb called clonotypes with MiXCR, one entry per CDR3 protein. Among 530,000 or so distinct CDR3 sequences listed, approximately 12% were seen once. The sequence came from a man aged 50-59 years who received an inactivated influenza vaccine. Sequencing used PBMCs from blood, obtained on the day of vaccination.

The CDR3 DNA reads TGCAGTGCTAGATTAGCGGGGGGCCTTTACAATGAGCAGTTCTTC. Translation gives CSARLAGGLYNEQFF. The V and J genes are TRBV20-1 and TRBJ2-1, with 10 bases aligning to TRBD2. The germline CDR1 and CDR2 sequences are DFQATT and SNEGSKA (reference sequence). This CDR3 comprises 15 residues. V trimming: 2 bases; J trimming: 4 bases; junction bases outside the gene matches: 5.